The source of this T cell receptor beta chain is a study of T cells in Graves' hyperthyroidism and ophthalmopathy (dated by TCRdb to about 2019). For the study in its entirety: Peripheral blood was collected at initial diagnosis, before any treatment. TCR V-J signatures able to tell the groups apart were searched for in a discovery cohort of about a hundred patients, of whom about 40 had Graves' ophthalmopathy and 57 had stable Graves' hyperthyroidism. Prospective prediction of ophthalmopathy was tested in an independent validation cohort of fewer than 20 hyperthyroidism patients and around 16 patients who later progressed to ophthalmopathy. For training and testing, the roughly 100 patients in the discovery cohort were randomly divided in a 7:3 ratio. In several Graves' hyperthyroidism patients, the study also compared T-cell repertoires from thyroid tissue with T-cell repertoires from blood. After blood sampling, hyperthyroidism patients were treated with methimazole at a starting dose of 30 mg daily, and ophthalmopathy patients were treated with high-dose intravenous methylprednisolone. The paper describes TCR Vbeta CDR3 sequencing of 120 to 150 peripheral blood samples, made up of fewer than 50 ophthalmopathy patients, 70 to 75 hyperthyroidism patients and 17 progressor patients. What the study reported, not specific to this receptor: Most expanded thyroid clonotypes (frequency above 0.001) were also detected in blood, suggesting blood repertoires may reflect thyroid immune responses. In validation, progression to ophthalmopathy was predicted by the model with more than 65% sensitivity and roughly 76% specificity, a median of approximately 7.1 months before onset. In cross-validation, a model built on a 13 V-J signature told ophthalmopathy apart from stable hyperthyroidism with 87.88% sensitivity and around 81% specificity, and in testing the same model reached 80%/75%. Sample size was not statistically predetermined, and blinding of investigators to group allocation was not performed.

The TCR beta CDR3 regions were amplified from RNA transcripts. A first-round RT-PCR of the TCR CDR3 used the HTBI primer set with the Qiagen OneStep RT-PCR kit. Libraries were constructed in a second round of multiplex PCR, after which size selection and purification were carried out. Sequencing of the libraries was done on an Illumina HiSeq2000 using paired-end 100 bp reads. The source study handled its data this way. Raw data were processed with SOAPnuke, discarding reads with adapters, uncalled bases, mean Phred below 15, or no exact constant-primer or identifier match. High-quality paired reads were merged using COPE v1.2.5, and each unique nucleotide sequence was defined as a clonotype. MiTCR v1.1 was used to align the clonotypes against IMGT TRBV, TRBD and TRBJ reference segments. The analysis included only V-J combinations with a frequency above 0.0001, which together covered about 99% of the repertoires. The TCS score was defined as the ratio of F50 (clonal expansion) to E x V (chaos), calculated using BLOSUM62-based TCRdist between CDR3 peptides within each V-J. Welch's t-statistics and random forest reduced roughly 540 V-J features to fewer than 15, which were used in a naive Bayes classifier (R e1071). Thyroid-blood repertoire similarity was quantified with the Morisita-Horn index. The public reads were run again by TCRdb, first through fastp at Q25 and then through MiXCR, and only productive beta chains were kept. Rows with one shared CDR3 protein collapse into an entry with the most common genes and DNA. These V and J calls are TCRdb output, not the study's own analysis. Within this sample are approximately 600,000 distinct CDR3 sequences, with about 15% of them counted one time only. Roughly 4.5% of the sample belongs to the ten largest clones.

This clonotype was seen a handful of times. Its antigen target is currently unknown. Base qualities were left out, and no much larger clone turns up one base away. As encoded in the germline V gene, CDR1 is SNHLY while CDR2 is FYNNEI. The CDR3 covers 17 residues, taking in both the cysteine and the phenylalanine. The kept DNA is CDR3 alone, 51 bases in frame from the first base. Trimming costs V 2 bases and J 0 bases, and their ends lie 15 bases apart. Ophthalmopathy patients had moderately to severely active disease, with a Clinical Activity Score of 3 or more, a NOSPECS grade of 4 or more, and a disease duration of less than 3 months. The study excluded patients with uncontrolled infections, other autoimmune diseases, pregnancy or lactation. Diagnoses relied on clinical symptoms, serum thyroxine and TRAb, thyroid ultrasound and orbital computed tomography. PBMCs were separated from 10 ml of fresh peripheral blood using Ficoll-Paque density gradient centrifugation. Total RNA was extracted using Trizol reagent, and RNA quality was assessed on an Agilent 2100 Bioanalyzer.

The sequenced sample consisted of blood. Recombination joined TRBV2 with TRBJ2-3; matching of 6 bases hints at TRBD2 as the D gene. The TCR sequence derives from a middle-aged woman with Graves' ophthalmopathy. The CDR3 protein: CASSEFGEVTSTDTQYF. The DNA reads TGTGCCAGCAGTGAATTCGGGGAGGTCACTAGCACAGATACGCAGTATTTT.